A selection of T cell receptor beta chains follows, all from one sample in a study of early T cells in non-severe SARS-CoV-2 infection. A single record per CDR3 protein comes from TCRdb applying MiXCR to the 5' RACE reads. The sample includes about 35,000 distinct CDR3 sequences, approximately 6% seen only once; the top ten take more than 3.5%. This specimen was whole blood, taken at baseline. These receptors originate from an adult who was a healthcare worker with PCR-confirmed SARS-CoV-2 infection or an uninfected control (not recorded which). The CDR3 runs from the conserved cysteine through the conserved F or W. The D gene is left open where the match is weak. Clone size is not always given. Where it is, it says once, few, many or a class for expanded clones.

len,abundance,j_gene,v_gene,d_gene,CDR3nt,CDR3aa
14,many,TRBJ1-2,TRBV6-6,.,TGTGCCAGCAGCCCGAGGCAGGGGAACTATGGCTACACCTTC,CASSPRQGNYGYTF
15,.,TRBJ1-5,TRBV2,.,TGTGCCAGCAGTGCGACAGGTTCGGGCAATCAGCCCCAGCATTTT,CASSATGSGNQPQHF
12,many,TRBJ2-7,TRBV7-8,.,TGTGCCAGCAGCTTATTATCCGGCGAGCAGTACTTC,CASSLLSGEQYF
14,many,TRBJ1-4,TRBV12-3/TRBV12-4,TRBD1,TGTGCCAGCAGGAGGGGACAGGGTGGTGAAAAACTGTTTTTT,CASRRGQGGEKLFF
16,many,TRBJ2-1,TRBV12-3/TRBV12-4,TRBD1,TGTGCCAGCAGCGATAGGAACAGGGGGTTTAACAATGAGCAGTTCTTC,CASSDRNRGFNNEQFF
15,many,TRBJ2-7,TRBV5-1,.,TGCGCCAGCAGCTTTCGACAGGGAGGCACCTACGAGCAGTACTTC,CASSFRQGGTYEQYF
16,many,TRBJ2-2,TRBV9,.,TGTGCCAGCAGTCTTAATAGCGTTTTGGACACCGGGGAGCTGTTTTTT,CASSLNSVLDTGELFF
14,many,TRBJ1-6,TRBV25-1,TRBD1,TGTGCCAGCAAGCAGGGGACAGCACATTCACCCCTCCACTTT,CASKQGTAHSPLHF
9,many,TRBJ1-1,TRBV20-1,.,TGCAGTGCTGGGGCCCGGGGGCTCTTT,CSAGARGLF
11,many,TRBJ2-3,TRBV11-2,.,TGTGCCAGCAGCCCCGGGACTTTGCAGTATTTT,CASSPGTLQYF
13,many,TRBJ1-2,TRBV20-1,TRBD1,TGCAGTGCTAGAGAAGACAGGGTCTATGGCTACACCTTC,CSAREDRVYGYTF
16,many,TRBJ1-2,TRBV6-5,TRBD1,TGTGCCACCAGGGGGGTAGAGGGCCAGCTTCCGTATGGCTACACCTTC,CATRGVEGQLPYGYTF
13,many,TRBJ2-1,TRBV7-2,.,TGTGCCAGCAGCTCATACAAAGACAATGAGCAGTTCTTC,CASSSYKDNEQFF
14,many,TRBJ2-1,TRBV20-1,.,TGCAGTGCTAGAGATACTCTCGACTCGAGTCCCCAGTTCTTC,CSARDTLDSSPQFF
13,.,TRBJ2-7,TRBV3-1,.,TGTGCCAGCAGCCAAGAGCGGGATAAGAAGCAGTACTTC,CASSQERDKKQYF
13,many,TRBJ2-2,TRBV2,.,TGTGCCAGCAGCGCCACTGGCACCGGGGAGCTGTTTTTT,CASSATGTGELFF
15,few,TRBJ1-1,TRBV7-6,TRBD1,TGTGCCAGCAGCCTTGGACAGGGGATGAACACTGAAGCTTTCTTT,CASSLGQGMNTEAFF
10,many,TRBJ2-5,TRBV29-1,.,TGCAGCGTGAACCAAGAGACCCAGTACTTC,CSVNQETQYF
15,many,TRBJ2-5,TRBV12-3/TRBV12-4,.,TGTGCCAGCAGTCCCACCGGGACGCTGGACCCGACCCAGTACTTC,CASSPTGTLDPTQYF
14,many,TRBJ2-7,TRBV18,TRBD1,TGTGCCAGCTCACCCGGGACAGGCGAAATAGAGCAGTACTTC,CASSPGTGEIEQYF
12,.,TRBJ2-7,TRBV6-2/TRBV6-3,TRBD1,TGTGCCAGCAGGGACAGGTACTACGAGCAGTACTTC,CASRDRYYEQYF
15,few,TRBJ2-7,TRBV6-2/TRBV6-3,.,TGTGCCAGCAGTTACTCCGACAGTCCCGCCTACGAGCAGTACTTC,CASSYSDSPAYEQYF
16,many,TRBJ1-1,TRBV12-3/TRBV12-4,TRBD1,TGTGCCAGCAGTTTTCCGGAACAGACAGGGGACACTGAAGCTTTCTTT,CASSFPEQTGDTEAFF
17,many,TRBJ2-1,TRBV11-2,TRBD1,TGTGCCAGCAGCTTAAACAGGGGGCGTAACCCCTACAATGAGCAGTTCTTC,CASSLNRGRNPYNEQFF
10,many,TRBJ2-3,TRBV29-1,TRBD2,TGCGCGGGGGGCTTGGATACGCAGTATTTT,CAGGLDTQYF
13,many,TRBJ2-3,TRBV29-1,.,TGCAGCGTCCAAGGGGCAAGCACAGATACGCAGTATTTT,CSVQGASTDTQYF
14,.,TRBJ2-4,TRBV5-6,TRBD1,TGTGCCAGCGGTACAGGGGGCGCTGGAAACATTCAGTACTTC,CASGTGGAGNIQYF